This passage covers 14 T cell receptor beta chains from one sample sequenced in a study of blood T cell repertoires in COVID-19. Data came from immunoSEQ multiplex PCR; TCRdb stores just in-frame clones and leaves some out. The sample holds around 250,000 clones, over 70% seen once. Material: peripheral blood. These receptors were obtained from a man aged 80 or over with acute or convalescent COVID-19.

This sequence joins TRBV2 and TRBJ1-1; 8 bases align to TRBD1. Germline assignment: CDR1 SNHLY and CDR2 FYNNEI. The CDR3 totals 14 residues. V was clipped by 4 bases and J by 3 bases; unmatched bases: 4. The CDR3 DNA reads TGTGCCAGCAGTGGGACGACAGGGGACACTGAAGCTTTCTTT. Translation: CASSGTTGDTEAFF.

V and J are TRBV7-2 and TRBJ1-1; D remains ambiguous. There are 15 residues in the CDR3. Trimming took 0 bases from V and 4 from J, leaving 12 bases between them. Germline loops: CDR1 SGHTA, CDR2 FQGNSA. CDR3 amino acids: CASSLAGRSGTEAFF. In DNA, the CDR3 is TGTGCCAGCAGCTTAGCGGGTCGGTCAGGCACTGAAGCTTTCTTT.

This clone appeared a single time. V is TRBV9 and J is TRBJ1-5; TRBD1 matches 9 bases. This CDR3 region has 15 residues. CDR1 and CDR2 (germline): SGDLS, YYNGEE. With V trimmed by 2 bases and J by 3 bases, 3 bases remained unmatched. The CDR3 DNA is TGTGCCAGCAGCGTGGGACAGGGTAACAATCAGCCCCAGCATTTT. Translating it yields CASSVGQGNNQPQHF.

This chain links TRBV2 with TRBJ2-7; tentative D call: TRBD2 (5 bases). The germline gives CDR1 SNHLY, CDR2 FYNNEI. The V and J ends lost 6 bases and 2 bases respectively, with 11 bases between them. This CDR3 contains 13 residues. Here the CDR3 reads CASRYTAAYEQYF. In DNA form, the CDR3 reads TGTGCCAGCAGGTACACAGCGGCCTACGAGCAGTACTTC.

The chain is built from TRBV28 and TRBJ2-3, with TRBD2 identical over 7 bases. V was pared by 1 base and J by 2 bases, with 3 bases of the junction left unmatched. The CDR3 covers 15 residues. The germline CDR1 and CDR2 sequences are MDHEN and SYDVKM. CDR3 sequence (DNA): TGTGCCAGCAGTTTATTCGGGGGGTCCACAGATACGCAGTATTTT. It translates to CASSLFGGSTDTQYF.

The chain employs TRBV27 and TRBJ2-5; D is perhaps TRBD2 (5 bases). The CDR3 has 14 residues. From germline, CDR1 is MNHEY and CDR2 SMNVEV (reference sequence). V was clipped by 8 bases and J by 4 bases, with 17 bases between them. CDR3 sequence: CASQTQRRSETQYF. CDR3 nucleotides: TGTGCCAGCCAAACCCAGAGGAGGTCAGAGACCCAGTACTTC.

The gene calls are TRBV29-1 and TRBJ2-1; D is uncertain. Germline-derived CDR1 and CDR2 are SQVTM and ANQGSEA. V gave up 6 bases and J gave up 9 bases, with 9 bases separating them. This CDR3 contains 10 residues. The CDR3 region is CSVQTIEQFF. CDR3 sequence (DNA): TGCAGCGTCCAAACTATTGAGCAGTTCTTC.

This chain uses TRBV18 with TRBJ2-1; 10 bases align to TRBD1. Looked up from germline, CDR1 is KGHSH and CDR2 is LQKENI. Germline trimming cut 1 base from V and 5 bases from J; bases unmatched to any gene: 5. CDR3 size: 16 residues. CDR3 amino acids: CASSPRVGTGDNEQFF. For the CDR3, the DNA is TGTGCCAGCTCACCACGAGTCGGGACAGGGGACAATGAGCAGTTCTTC.

This chain connects TRBV5-1 to TRBJ2-3; D is perhaps TRBD2 (5 bases). V dropped 4 bases and J dropped 4 bases, with 16 bases sitting between them. Germline CDR1 SGHRS, CDR2 YFSETQ. The CDR3 has 15 residues. This CDR3 reads CASSLSGRKADTQYF. CDR3 nucleotides: TGCGCCAGCAGCCTGAGCGGCAGGAAGGCAGATACGCAGTATTTT.

In nucleotides, the CDR3 is TGCGCCAGCAGCTCCTTAGCGGCGTCGGGGGAGACCCAGTACTTC. This codes for CASSSLAASGETQYF. The chain couples TRBV5-1 to TRBJ2-5, with a possible D match to TRBD2 (6 bases). The CDR3 sequence is 15 residues long. V lost 3 bases, J lost 5 bases, and 17 bases lay in between. Germline V CDR1 and CDR2: SGHRS, YFSETQ.

The J gene is TRBJ2-3, the V gene TRBV4-1; a weak D match, TRBD2 (7 bases). V was pared by 0 bases and J by 5 bases, with 21 bases between. Germline CDR1 reads MGHRA; CDR2 reads YSYEKL. This CDR3 has 18 residues. In DNA, the CDR3 is TGCGCCAGCAGCCAAGATCCGGGGGGCCCCCTCCAGGTAGATACGCAGTATTTT. It translates to CASSQDPGGPLQVDTQYF.

This clone showed up just once. The chain has TRBV7-9 and TRBJ1-6, with D hard to call. CDR3 length: 12 amino acids. The V end was cut by 9 bases, the J end by 14 bases, with 17 bases between. Germline lookup yields CDR1 SEHNR and CDR2 FQNEAQ (reference sequence). CDR3 sequence: CASSMFAVTLHF. CDR3 coding DNA: TGTGCCAGTAGCATGTTCGCGGTGACCCTCCACTTT.

This chain joins TRBV5-1 and TRBJ1-1; D is unresolved. The CDR3 extends over 16 amino acids. Germline loops: CDR1 SGHRS, CDR2 YFSETQ. V lost 4 bases and J lost 3, with 19 bases in between. Here the CDR3 DNA reads TGCGCCAGCAGCCTGGGTGGCAGTGCTCTGCACACTGAAGCTTTCTTT. Amino acids: CASSLGGSALHTEAFF.

This clone has only a few counts. The CDR3 coding sequence is TGTGCCATCAGTGAGTCGGCGGACAGGGAAGGGAACACTGAAGCTTTCTTT. Translating gives CAISESADREGNTEAFF. This rearrangement joins TRBV10-3 to TRBJ1-1, with 8 bases that match TRBD1. Germline CDR1 ENHRY, CDR2 SYGVKD. V gave up 0 bases and J gave up 1 base; unmatched junction bases: 7. There are 17 residues in the CDR3.